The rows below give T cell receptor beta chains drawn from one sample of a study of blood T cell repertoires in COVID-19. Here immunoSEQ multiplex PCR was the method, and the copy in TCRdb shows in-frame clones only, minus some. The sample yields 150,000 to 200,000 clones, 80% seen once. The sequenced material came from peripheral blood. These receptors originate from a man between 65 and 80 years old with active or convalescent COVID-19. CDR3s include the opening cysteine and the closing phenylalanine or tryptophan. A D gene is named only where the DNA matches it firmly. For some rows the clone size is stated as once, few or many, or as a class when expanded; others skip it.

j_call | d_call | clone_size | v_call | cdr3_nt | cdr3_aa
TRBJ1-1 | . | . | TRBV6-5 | TGTGCCAGCAGCCCAGACAGGTGGAACACTGAAGCTTTCTTT | CASSPDRWNTEAFF
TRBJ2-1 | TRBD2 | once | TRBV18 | TGTGCCAGCTCGCCCCCCGGACTAGCGGGAGGGAGCGATGAGCAGTTCTTC | CASSPPGLAGGSDEQFF
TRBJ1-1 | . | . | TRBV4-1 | TGCGCCAGCAGCCAGGGGCCTTTTGTGATGAACACTGAAGCTTTCTTT | CASSQGPFVMNTEAFF
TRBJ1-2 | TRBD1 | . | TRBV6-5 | TGTGCCAGCAAAATGAAAGGGGGCGACCCGTATGGCTACACCTTC | CASKMKGGDPYGYTF
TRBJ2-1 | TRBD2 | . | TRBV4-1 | TGCGCCAGCAGCCGCCCCCCGGGACTAGCGGAATACAATGAGCAGTTCTTC | CASSRPPGLAEYNEQFF
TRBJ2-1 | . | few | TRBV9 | TGTGCCAGCAGCGGGACTATCAATGAGCAGTTCTTC | CASSGTINEQFF
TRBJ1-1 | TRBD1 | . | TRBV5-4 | TGTGCCAGCAGGATCGACAGGGCGGCAACTGAAGCTTTCTTT | CASRIDRAATEAFF
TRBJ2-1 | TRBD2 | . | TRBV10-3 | TGTGCCATCAGTGGTAGCGGGACCTACAATGAGCAGTTCTTC | CAISGSGTYNEQFF
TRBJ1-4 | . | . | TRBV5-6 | TGTGCCAGCAGCTTGTTGCGAAATGAAAAACTGTTTTTT | CASSLLRNEKLFF
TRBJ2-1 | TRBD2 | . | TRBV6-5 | TGTGCCAGCACGGGAGGGAGTCGAAGCAATGAGCAGTTCTTC | CASTGGSRSNEQFF
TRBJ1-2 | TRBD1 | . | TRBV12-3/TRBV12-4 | TGTGCCAGCAGCCTGGACAGGGGCTATGGCTACACCTTC | CASSLDRGYGYTF
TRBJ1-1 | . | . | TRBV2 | TGTGCCAGCAGGAAGGCCCGAGGGACTGAAGCTTTCTTT | CASRKARGTEAFF
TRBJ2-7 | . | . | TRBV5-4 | TGTGCCAGCAGCTTGAAAACCGGGGTTCGAATGGACGAGCAGTACTTC | CASSLKTGVRMDEQYF
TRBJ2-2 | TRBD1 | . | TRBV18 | TGTGCCAGCTCACCTTATGACAGGGCGAACACCGGGGAGCTGTTTTTT | CASSPYDRANTGELFF
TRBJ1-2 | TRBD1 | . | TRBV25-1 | TGTGCCAGCAGTGGGGGACAGGGCTATGGCTACACCTTC | CASSGGQGYGYTF
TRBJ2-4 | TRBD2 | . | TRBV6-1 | TGTGCCAGCAGTGATGGCCTAGCGGGAGGGTTCGGAGACATTCAGTACTTC | CASSDGLAGGFGDIQYF
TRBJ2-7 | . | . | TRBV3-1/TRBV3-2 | TGTGCCAGCAGCCACACAGCCTACTACGAGCAGTACTTC | CASSHTAYYEQYF
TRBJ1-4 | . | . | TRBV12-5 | TGTGCTAGTGGTTTTACCACTTCCCAGGCAACTAATGAAAAACTGTTTTTT | CASGFTTSQATNEKLFF
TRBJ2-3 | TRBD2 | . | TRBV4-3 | TGCGCCAGCAGCCAAGACATAGCGGGGGGCGGTGCAGATACGCAGTATTTT | CASSQDIAGGGADTQYF
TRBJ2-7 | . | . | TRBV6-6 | TGTGCCAGCAGTCGTCTACCTCCCCTAGACTACGTCGCGGGCGAGCAGTACTTC | CASSRLPPLDYVAGEQYF
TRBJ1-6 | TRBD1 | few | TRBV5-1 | TGCGCCAGCAGCTCCGGGACAGGGAACACACCCCTCCACTTT | CASSSGTGNTPLHF
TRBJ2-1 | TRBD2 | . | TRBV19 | TGTGCCAGTAGTATGGTCGGCGGGGGGTTGTACAATGAGCAGTTCTTC | CASSMVGGGLYNEQFF
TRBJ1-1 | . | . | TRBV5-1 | TGCGCCAGCAGCTTGGTATCGAACACTGAAGCTTTCTTT | CASSLVSNTEAFF
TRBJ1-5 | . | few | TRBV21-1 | TGTGCCAGCAGCAATATTTCAGATAGCAATCAGCCCCAGCATTTT | CASSNISDSNQPQHF
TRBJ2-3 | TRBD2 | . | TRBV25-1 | TGTGCCAGCAGTGGACTAGCGGATACGCAGTATTTT | CASSGLADTQYF